These T cell receptor beta chains were read from a single sample in a study of T cells after yellow fever vaccination. TCRdb fed the 5' RACE reads into MiXCR, producing one record per CDR3 protein. In the table there are approximately 300,000 distinct CDR3 sequences, over 8.5% of which are singletons. The source material was CD4+ T cells sorted from PBMCs, sampled 45 days after the yellow fever booster vaccination. These receptors were obtained from a man between 18 and 29 years old who received the YFV17D yellow fever vaccine. CDR3s include the opening cysteine and the closing phenylalanine or tryptophan. Each record gives: clone size, J gene, V gene, D gene, CDR3 DNA, CDR3 protein. D genes are given only for firm matches. The size field is filled for only some rows; it gives once, few, many or a size class.

>few|TRBJ2-5|TRBV4-2|TRBD2
TGTGCCAGCAGCCAAGCCGGGGCGGGAGGGGAGACCCAGTACTTC
CASSQAGAGGETQYF
>few|TRBJ1-6|TRBV4-2|TRBD1
TGTGCCAGCAGCCCACCCGGGACAGATAATTCACCCCTCCACTTT
CASSPPGTDNSPLHF
>few|TRBJ2-1|TRBV7-9|NA
TGTGCCAGCAGCTTCGGCGTCTATGAGCAGTTCTTC
CASSFGVYEQFF
>NA|TRBJ1-2|TRBV18|TRBD1
TGTGCCAGCTCATCCATGACAGGGGACTATGGCTACACCTTC
CASSSMTGDYGYTF
>many|TRBJ1-5|TRBV6-2/TRBV6-3|TRBD1
TGTGCCAGCAGCCTCTGGGACAGGGTCAATCAGCCCCAGCATTTT
CASSLWDRVNQPQHF
>NA|TRBJ2-4|TRBV10-3|TRBD1
TGTGCCATCAGTGAGCTCGGAGGAAACAGGGGGCTTGCCAAAAGCATTCAGTACTTC
CAISELGGNRGLAKSIQYF
>few|TRBJ2-5|TRBV7-2|NA
TGTGCCAGCAGCTTCCAAAGCACCGCAGAGACCCAGTACTTC
CASSFQSTAETQYF
>few|TRBJ2-4|TRBV14|TRBD2
TGTGCCAGCAGCCAGGGACTAGCGTTTGGTGACATTCAGTACTTC
CASSQGLAFGDIQYF
>few|TRBJ1-4|TRBV7-2|TRBD1
TGTGCCAGCAGCTTAGTCCGGGACAGGGGTGAAAAACTGTTTTTT
CASSLVRDRGEKLFF
>NA|TRBJ2-2|TRBV7-2|NA
TGTGCCAGCAGCCGTTCTCCTAACCCCACCGGGGAGCTGTTTTTT
CASSRSPNPTGELFF
>few|TRBJ2-1|TRBV4-3|TRBD2
TGCGCCAGCAGCCAAGCGGGGGGGCATAATGAGCAGTTCTTC
CASSQAGGHNEQFF
>few|TRBJ2-5|TRBV20-1|TRBD2
TGCAGTGCGAGCGGGGTTTGGACTATCGAGACCCAGTACTTC
CSASGVWTIETQYF
>few|TRBJ2-7|TRBV5-6|NA
TGTGCCAGCAGCTTGGTGGGCAGTCAGCTTTACGAGCAGTACTTC
CASSLVGSQLYEQYF
>many|TRBJ2-5|TRBV5-6|NA
TGTGCCAGCAGCTTGGAGTCGGAGACCCAGTACTTC
CASSLESETQYF
>NA|TRBJ2-1|TRBV4-3|NA
TGCGCCAGCAGCCAAGACTATTTTTCGGGCACCCCCAATGAGCAGTTCTTC
CASSQDYFSGTPNEQFF
>few|TRBJ2-3|TRBV6-5|NA
TGTGCCAGCAGTTACAGGGGGGGGTCAGATACGCAGTATTTT
CASSYRGGSDTQYF
>NA|TRBJ1-2|TRBV6-6|TRBD1
TGTGCCAGCAGTTACCTTGGACAGGCTTATGGCTACACCTTC
CASSYLGQAYGYTF
>NA|TRBJ2-3|TRBV6-2/TRBV6-3|NA
TGTGCCATAATGGAACGACAGTTCACAGATACGCAGTATTTT
CAIMERQFTDTQYF
>NA|TRBJ1-6|TRBV5-1|NA
TGCGCCAGCAGCTTGGGAGAGACAGGCTATAATTCACCCCTCCACTTT
CASSLGETGYNSPLHF
>NA|TRBJ1-6|TRBV5-1|TRBD1
TGCGCCAGCAGCTTGGTACCCCCCGGGACAGGCGAACGATCACCCCTCCACTTT
CASSLVPPGTGERSPLHF
>NA|TRBJ1-2|TRBV20-1|TRBD1
TGCAGTGCTAGGGACCGGGACAGGGGAGGCGGCTACACCTTC
CSARDRDRGGGYTF
>NA|TRBJ2-2|TRBV27|NA
TGTGCCAGCAGTTTCGGGCAAGGCAGGGGTGCCGGGGAGCTGTTTTTT
CASSFGQGRGAGELFF
>few|TRBJ2-7|TRBV5-1|NA
TGCGCCAGCAGCCAGCAGGGGCAGAGGAGCTCCTACGAGCAGTACTTC
CASSQQGQRSSYEQYF
>few|TRBJ1-2|TRBV7-9|NA
TGTGCCAGCAGTCCCGGTAGGGGTGGCTACACCTTC
CASSPGRGGYTF
>NA|TRBJ2-7|TRBV4-3|NA
TGCGCCAGCAGCCCCCAGGCCGGGCAGGGATTCTACGAGCAGTACTTC
CASSPQAGQGFYEQYF
>NA|TRBJ1-1|TRBV20-1|TRBD1
TGCAGTGCTAGACGGAGGGGGCTTCTCGACACTGAAGCTTTCTTT
CSARRRGLLDTEAFF
>few|TRBJ2-3|TRBV10-3|NA
TGTGCCATCAGTGAGGGGGTAGGCATAACAGATACGCAGTATTTT
CAISEGVGITDTQYF